This T cell receptor (beta chain) was obtained from a study of blood T cells in healthy people across ages. Each sample gave at least 6.5 million isolated PBMCs. This clonotype was recorded at least ten times. The germline V gene has CDR1 MGHDK and CDR2 SYGVNS. The CDR3 is 12 residues long. V gave up 3 bases and J gave up 1 base, with 3 bases separating them. PCR was performed a second time for about 7 to 12 cycles using a sample-barcoded 5' primer and a J-beta primer mix. TCRdb processed the 5' RACE reads anew with MiXCR; each CDR3 protein has one entry. The table records approximately 1,000,000 distinct CDR3 sequences, roughly two fifths of them present only once.

V and J are TRBV25-1 and TRBJ1-1; the D is unclear. This TCR came from a man between 18 and 29 years old in good health. The sample consisted of blood. CDR3 coding DNA: TGTGCCAGCAGTGATCCGAACACTGAAGCTTTCTTT. Translated: CASSDPNTEAFF.